Listed here are 5 T cell receptor beta chains from one sample, sequenced in a study of T cells after yellow fever vaccination. Via MiXCR, TCRdb re-called the 5' RACE reads, giving one row per CDR3 protein. Of about 340,000 distinct CDR3 sequences listed, around an eighth are singletons. Sequencing was performed on CD4+ T cells sorted from PBMCs, taken 15 days after the yellow fever booster vaccination. The receptors were gathered from a man aged 18 to 30 who received the YFV17D yellow fever vaccine.

This chain joins TRBV5-4 and TRBJ2-5; D gene uncertain. CDR1 is SGHNT and CDR2 is YYREEE in the germline V gene (reference sequence). The CDR3 sequence is 13 residues long. V was shortened by 9 bases and J by 4 bases, with 16 bases between the two germline ends. This chain's CDR3 is CATTKMDPETQYF. CDR3 bases: TGTGCCACCACGAAGATGGACCCAGAGACCCAGTACTTC. Looking up the rest from reference TRBV5-4 and TRBJ2-5 gives the full variable domain: ETGVTQSPTHLIKTRGQQVTLRCSSQSGHNTVSWYQQALGQGPQFIFQYYREEENGRGNFPPRFSGLQFPNYSSELNVNALELDDSALYLCATTKMDPETQYFGPGTRLLVL.

The V call is TRBV6-5, the J call TRBJ2-3; D uncertain. Trimming shortened V by 6 bases and J by 4 bases, and 8 bases separated the two germline ends. CDR1 and CDR2 from the germline V gene are MNHEY and SVGAGI. The CDR3 has 12 residues. The CDR3 DNA is TGTGCCAGCAGGAACTCGGCAGATACGCAGTATTTT. It codes for CASRNSADTQYF.

The J gene is TRBJ1-5, the V gene TRBV24-1; no clear D gene. The V end lost 6 bases, the J end lost 4 bases, and 6 bases lay between the germline ends. The germline CDR1 and CDR2 sequences are KGHDR and SFDVKD. The CDR3 has 12 amino acids. In nucleotides, the CDR3 is TGTGCCACCAGTCTCGCGAATCAGCCCCAGCATTTT. It codes for CATSLANQPQHF.

This clonotype appeared many times. The chain has TRBV28 and TRBJ2-3, with 10 bases lining up with TRBD1. Germline loops: CDR1 MDHEN, CDR2 SYDVKM. The J segment lost 5 bases and the V segment lost 4 bases, leaving 12 bases of the junction unmatched. This CDR3 spans 17 amino acids. The CDR3 protein is CASSSSGTGVLVDTQYF. CDR3 bases: TGTGCCAGCAGTTCCTCCGGGACAGGGGTGTTGGTAGATACGCAGTATTTT.

The gene calls are TRBV10-3 and TRBJ2-7; 10 bases map to TRBD1. Germline V gives CDR1 ENHRY, CDR2 SYGVKD. Germline trimming cut 3 bases from V and 6 bases from J; bases unmatched to any gene: 2. The length of the CDR3 is 13 residues. The CDR3 nucleotides read TGTGCCATCAGTGACTGGGACAGGGGCGAGCAGTACTTC. Translated, it gives CAISDWDRGEQYF.